This T cell receptor (beta chain) was recorded in a study of beta chain features in type 1 diabetes. Study-level findings and limits: Shorter TCRB CDR3s, moderately but significantly so, were found in Type 1 diabetes patients in all four CD4+ subsets. VDJ junctions sequenced from type 1 diabetes patients showed fewer insertions and more deletions. Possible PCR preference for shorter templates applied equally to patients and controls.

The CDR3 has 15 amino acids. Trimming left V 5 bases short and J 1 base short, with 15 bases between. Germline CDR1 and CDR2: MNHNY and SVGAGI (reference sequence). The entirety of the isolated RNA underwent reverse transcription, so expressed TCRB transcripts were sequenced. Data came from immunoSEQ multiplex PCR; TCRdb stores just in-frame clones and leaves some out. Found here are under 200,000 clones, approximately 9% of them singletons; the top ten hold under 0.65%. Comment on this clone: Antigen unknown.

The receptor comes from a woman in her late teens or twenties with type 1 diabetes. Material for sequencing was central memory CD4+ T cells from blood. The chain employs TRBV6-6 and TRBJ2-7; maybe TRBD1 (6 bases). Here the CDR3 reads CASSRPGVGSYEQYF. CDR3 in DNA: TGTGCCAGCAGTAGGCCAGGGGTAGGGTCCTACGAGCAGTACTTC.